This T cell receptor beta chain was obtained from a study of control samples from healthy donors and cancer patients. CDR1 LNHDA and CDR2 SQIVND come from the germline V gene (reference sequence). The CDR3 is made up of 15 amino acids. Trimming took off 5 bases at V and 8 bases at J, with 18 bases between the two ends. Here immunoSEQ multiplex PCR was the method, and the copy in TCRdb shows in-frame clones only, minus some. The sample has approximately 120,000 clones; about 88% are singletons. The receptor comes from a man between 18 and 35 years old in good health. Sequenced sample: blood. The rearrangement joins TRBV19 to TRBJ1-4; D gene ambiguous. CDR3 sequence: CASSVRTDGVEKLFF. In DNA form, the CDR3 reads TGTGCCAGTAGTGTCAGGACCGACGGTGTGGAAAAACTGTTTTTT.